Presented here are 12 T cell receptor beta chains from one specimen sequenced in a study of a mutant IDH1 vaccine in newly diagnosed glioma. For these TCRs, the target antigens are not known. As for time point: week 35, safety follow-up. With topical imiquimod, each dose of the vaccine consisted of 300 ug of mutant IDH1 20-mer peptide. Generated by immunoSEQ multiplex PCR, the TCRdb table keeps only in-frame clones and is missing some. The table shows under 40,000 clones, with roughly 77% occurring only once. This material consisted of PBMCs, taken from a glioma patient whose treatment included an IDH1 peptide vaccine. Source of these receptors: a middle-aged man with glioma. Some clones in this sample may be carry-over from other donors' samples.

This chain joins TRBV6-5 and TRBJ1-2; D is unresolved. In germline, CDR1 is MNHEY, CDR2 SVGAGI. The CDR3 sequence is 13 residues long. V lost 6 bases and J 6 bases, leaving 14 bases between the germline ends. The CDR3 loop reads CASSAHDPNGYTF. CDR3 nucleotide sequence: TGTGCCAGCAGCGCCCATGACCCGAATGGCTACACCTTC.

This clone was seen more than once but under ten times. This rearrangement joins TRBV4-3 to TRBJ2-6; TRBD1 agrees at 7 bases. The CDR3 loop spans 16 amino acids. Trimming at V came to 2 bases and at J to 4 bases, leaving 5 bases not matched to a gene. The germline V gene encodes CDR1 LGHNA and CDR2 YSLEER. Here the CDR3 DNA reads TGCGCCAGCAGCCAACAGACAGGGTCCGGGGCCAACGTCCTGACTTTC. This codes for CASSQQTGSGANVLTF.

V and J are TRBV19 and TRBJ2-5; maybe TRBD1 (5 bases). The V gene lost 5 bases and the J gene lost 3 bases, with 7 bases spanning the gap. The CDR3 consists of 12 residues. CDR1 is LNHDA and CDR2 is SQIVND in the germline V gene (reference sequence). The CDR3 region has the DNA TGTGCCAGTAGTGACAGAGAAGAGACCCAGTACTTC. Translating gives CASSDREETQYF.

V is TRBV29-1 and J is TRBJ2-6; TRBD2 is a possible D gene (6 bases). The CDR3 contains 14 residues. V lost 6 bases to trimming and J lost 4 bases, with 13 bases between them. Germline CDR1 is SQVTM and CDR2 is ANQGSEA. CDR3 sequence: CSVPGDAGANVLTF. The CDR3 DNA sequence: TGCAGCGTCCCGGGGGATGCCGGGGCCAACGTCCTGACTTTC.

The CDR3 DNA follows: TGTGCCAGCCGGACGGTTAACTATGGCTACACCTTC. It specifies CASRTVNYGYTF. This chain joins TRBV28 and TRBJ1-2; no clear D gene. The CDR3 length is 12 residues. From germline, CDR1 is MDHEN and CDR2 SYDVKM. V was trimmed by 8 bases and J by 1 base, leaving 8 bases between them.

This clone was observed a single time. This chain links TRBV30 with TRBJ2-7, with D perhaps assigned TRBD1 or TRBD2 (6 bases each). From germline, CDR1 is GTSNPN and CDR2 SVGIG (reference sequence). V lost 8 bases, J lost 2 bases, and 16 bases lay in between. This CDR3 has 13 amino acids. CDR3 protein: CAGGRGGTYEQYF. CDR3 DNA: TGTGCCGGGGGGCGAGGCGGGACCTACGAGCAGTACTTC.

This chain connects TRBV6-5 to TRBJ2-1; 7 bases agree with TRBD1. The V segment lost 5 bases and the J segment 7 bases; nucleotides outside the gene matches: 5. Germline CDR1 MNHEY, CDR2 SVGAGI. The CDR3 is 13 amino acids. CDR3 DNA sequence: TGTGCCAGCAGTAATATACAGGGGAATGAGCAGTTCTTC. Translating it yields CASSNIQGNEQFF.

The chain joins TRBV10-3 to TRBJ1-2; D might be TRBD1 (5 bases). The germline V gene encodes CDR1 ENHRY and CDR2 SYGVKD. The V end lost 7 bases, the J end lost 6 bases, and 18 bases lay between the germline ends. The CDR3 runs 14 residues. This CDR3 is CAITKGNSPDGYTF. CDR3 nucleotides: TGTGCCATCACAAAGGGGAACAGCCCGGATGGCTACACCTTC.

The rearrangement links TRBV5-1 to TRBJ1-3; D perhaps matches TRBD1 (5 bases). This CDR3 is 17 amino acids long. Germline loops: CDR1 SGHRS, CDR2 YFSETQ. The V end was cut by 4 bases, the J end by 2 bases, with 19 bases between. CDR3 nucleotides: TGCGCCAGCAGCCCCTCCTTCTCCGGGGGAACTGGAAACACCATATATTTT. Amino acids: CASSPSFSGGTGNTIYF. Together with reference TRBV5-1 and TRBJ1-3, the CDR3 gives the full variable domain: KAGVTQTPRYLIKTRGQQVTLSCSPISGHRSVSWYQQTPGQGLQFLFEYFSETQRNKGNFPGRFSGRQFSNSRSEMNVSTLELGDSALYLCASSPSFSGGTGNTIYFGEGSWLTVV.

The chain couples TRBV14 to TRBJ1-1; 11 bases align to TRBD1. The CDR3 is 18 amino acids. The germline V gene has CDR1 SGHDN and CDR2 FVKESK. V gave up 6 bases and J gave up 0 bases; unmatched junction bases: 12. In DNA form, the CDR3 reads TGTGCCAGCAGTCATTTAGCTGGGACAGGGGGGATGAACACTGAAGCTTTCTTT. As protein: CASSHLAGTGGMNTEAFF.

The sample holds a few counts of this clone. The chain is built from TRBV14 and TRBJ2-5; a weak D match, TRBD1 (6 bases). The V and J ends lost 0 bases and 5 bases respectively, with 16 bases between them. Germline assignment: CDR1 SGHDN and CDR2 FVKESK. There are 16 residues in the CDR3. The CDR3 DNA is TGTGCCAGCAGCCAAGATCTTCACAGGGTTTCGGAGACCCAGTACTTC. It yields the protein CASSQDLHRVSETQYF.

The genes are TRBV6-1 and TRBJ1-5; D gene unclear. Germline CDR1 and CDR2: MNHNS and SASEGT. CDR3 length: 15 residues. The ends were cut back, 4 bases at V and 0 bases at J, with 10 bases in the middle. The CDR3 sequence is CASSVQDNSNQPQHF. In DNA, the CDR3 is TGTGCCAGCAGTGTCCAGGATAATAGCAATCAGCCCCAGCATTTT.